This entry concerns a single TCR beta chain. Time point defined: peripheral blood 6 weeks after treatment start. This table comes from immunoSEQ multiplex PCR, and its TCRdb copy is limited to in-frame clones, with some not included. The data show around 66,000 clones, roughly 90% seen once. Trimming left V 7 bases short and J 0 bases short, with 13 bases between. This CDR3 is built from 15 residues. Germline loops: CDR1 MNHNS, CDR2 SASEGT. This entry comes from a study of PD-L1 blockade in urothelial cancer. The wider study: Patients commenced atezolizumab in 2014, and it was given at 1,200 mg intravenously every 3 weeks. Males with bladder-origin urothelial cancer constituted most of the roughly 29 patients. The median number of T cells present in blood samples was 130,000 to 150,000.

The sample here was PBMCs, taken around atezolizumab (anti-PD-L1) treatment. The sequence was collected from a man in his sixties with urothelial cancer. The chain is built from TRBV6-1 and TRBJ1-3; D is possibly TRBD1 (5 bases). The CDR3 here is CASNPQGSSGNTIYF. The CDR3 DNA reads as TGTGCCAGCAATCCCCAGGGAAGCTCTGGAAACACCATATATTTT.